The rows below give T cell receptor beta chains drawn from one sample of a study of shared clonotypes between healthy human individuals. Produced via immunoSEQ multiplex PCR; TCRdb's table is partial and in-frame only. The profile shows hundreds of thousands of clones, about 76% of them singletons. Sequenced sample: PBMCs. Receptors were obtained from a woman between 40 and 50 years old in good health. Some clones in this sample may be carry-over from other donors' samples. CDR3s include the opening cysteine and the closing phenylalanine or tryptophan. D genes are given only for firm matches. The size entry is marked missing in some rows and otherwise reads once, few, many or a size class.

d_call clone_size j_call v_call cdr3_nt cdr3_aa
TRBD1 - TRBJ2-6 TRBV6-1 TGTGCCAGCTCAGGGGGCAACTCTGGGGCCAACGTCCTGACTTTC CASSGGNSGANVLTF
TRBD1 - TRBJ2-7 TRBV28 TGTGCCAGCAGTCCTCCCGACAGGGACGAGCAGTACTTC CASSPPDRDEQYF
- few TRBJ1-5 TRBV19 TGTGCCAGTAGTATAGTGGGGAATCAGCCCCAGCATTTT CASSIVGNQPQHF
TRBD2 - TRBJ2-5 TRBV9 TGTGCCAGCAGCGTAGGGGTAGCGGGAGTGAGCGAGACCCAGTACTTC CASSVGVAGVSETQYF
- - TRBJ1-4 TRBV15 TGTGCCACCAGCCCCGGAGGGCCGGCCGATGAAAAACTGTTTTTT CATSPGGPADEKLFF
TRBD2 - TRBJ2-1 TRBV7-9 TGTGCCAGCAGCCCGCGGACTAGCGGGACCTACAATGAGCAGTTCTTC CASSPRTSGTYNEQFF
TRBD2 - TRBJ2-1 TRBV9 TGTGCCAGCAGCCTGGTCGACGTAGCGGGAGGTGTTGGGAATGAGCAGTTCTTC CASSLVDVAGGVGNEQFF
TRBD1 - TRBJ1-4 TRBV28 TGTGCCAGCAGTGCCCACCCAGGGGGGGGTAATGAAAAACTGTTTTTT CASSAHPGGGNEKLFF
TRBD1 few TRBJ1-2 TRBV11-2 TGTGCCAGCAGCTTTGTTGGGGACAGGCCTTCGCGCTATGGCTACACCTTC CASSFVGDRPSRYGYTF
- - TRBJ2-5 TRBV10-3 TGTGCCATCAGTGAACAGAAGGCAGAGACCCAGTACTTC CAISEQKAETQYF
- - TRBJ2-7 TRBV11-3 TGTGCCAGCAGCTTATCCGTGAGTGGGGCCGGAGACGAGCAGTACTTC CASSLSVSGAGDEQYF
TRBD1 once TRBJ1-5 TRBV19 TGTGCCAGTAGTTGGACAGGGGACAATCAGCCCCAGCATTTT CASSWTGDNQPQHF
TRBD2 - TRBJ2-7 TRBV5-4 TGTGCCAGCAGCCGGGTCGGGGGGAGGGCCGTCGAGCAGTACTTC CASSRVGGRAVEQYF
- - TRBJ2-5 TRBV7-6 TGTGCCAGCAACCTCGGAGGGGGCGGGGAGACCCAGTACTTC CASNLGGGGETQYF
- - TRBJ2-3 TRBV29-1 TGCAGCGTCTTAGCGTTAGTAACTGGCACAGATACGCAGTATTTT CSVLALVTGTDTQYF
TRBD1 - TRBJ2-7 TRBV11-3 TGTGCCAGCAGTAAGGGACAGACCGCCGATGGCGAGCAGTACTTC CASSKGQTADGEQYF
TRBD1 - TRBJ2-7 TRBV6-1 TGTGCCAGCACGTTGACAGGGGGCGCCTCCTACGAGCAGTACTTC CASTLTGGASYEQYF
TRBD2 - TRBJ2-1 TRBV7-3 TGTGCCAGCAGCCCTGGTAGCGGGTCTGAGCAGTTCTTC CASSPGSGSEQFF
- once TRBJ1-4 TRBV19 TGTGCCAGTAGTATAGCGGCAACTAATGAAAAACTGTTTTTT CASSIAATNEKLFF
- - TRBJ1-2 TRBV19 TGTGCCAGCCGGACGGGGAACTATGGCTACACCTTC CASRTGNYGYTF